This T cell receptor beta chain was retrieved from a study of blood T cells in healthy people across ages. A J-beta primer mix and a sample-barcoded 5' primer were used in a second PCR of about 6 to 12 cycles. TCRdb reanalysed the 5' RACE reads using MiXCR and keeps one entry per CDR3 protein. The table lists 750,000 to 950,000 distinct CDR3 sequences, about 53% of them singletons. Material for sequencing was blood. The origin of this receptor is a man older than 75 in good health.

Written as DNA, the CDR3 is TGCGCCAGCAGCCAAGTCGCGCTTCACACAGATACGCAGTATTTT. Protein: CASSQVALHTDTQYF. The chain combines TRBV4-1 with TRBJ2-3; unclear D gene. Trimming left V 1 base short and J 2 bases short, with 10 bases between. This CDR3 contains 15 residues. The germline V gene has CDR1 MGHRA and CDR2 YSYEKL.